This TCR beta chain stems from a study of technical replicates of blood from a handful of donors. TCRdb keeps only in-frame clones here, not all; method: immunoSEQ multiplex PCR. The data hold tens of thousands of clones, with 92% observed a single time. This clone came up a few times. This CDR3 is built from 16 residues. V trimming: 7 bases; J trimming: 6 bases; junction bases outside the gene matches: 15. From germline, CDR1 is LNHDA and CDR2 SQIVND (reference sequence). The sequenced sample consisted of T cells isolated from PBMCs. The chain joins TRBV19 to TRBJ1-2; 9 nucleotides align to TRBD1. The receptor's source is a human donor in good health. CDR3 DNA: TGTGCCAGTACCCCGATACAGGGGGCCGACCGTCATGGCTACACCTTC. This codes for CASTPIQGADRHGYTF.